This TCR beta chain was profiled in a study of blood T cells in healthy people across ages. This clonotype was recorded a few times. The second PCR ran about 6 to 12 cycles with a sample-barcoded 5' primer and J-beta primers. TCRdb processed the 5' RACE reads anew with MiXCR; each CDR3 protein has one entry. The sample consists of hundreds of thousands of distinct CDR3 sequences, roughly 26% of them appearing once. These data were also reused for a study on T cells of mothers and their children. From that report: Barcodes for each sample and 2-4 random nucleotides were added by the M1S primer used in the second PCR.

The origin of this receptor is a boy between 10 and 17 years old in good health. Material: blood.

Here the CDR3 DNA reads TGTGCCAGCAGCTTAAGGGCTACTGAAGCTTTCTTT. Its protein product is CASSLRATEAFF. The rearrangement links TRBV7-9 to TRBJ1-1; D is ambiguous. CDR3 length: 12 amino acids. Per the germline V gene, CDR1 is SEHNR and CDR2 is FQNEAQ (reference sequence). V was trimmed by 2 bases and J by 5 bases, leaving 6 bases between them.